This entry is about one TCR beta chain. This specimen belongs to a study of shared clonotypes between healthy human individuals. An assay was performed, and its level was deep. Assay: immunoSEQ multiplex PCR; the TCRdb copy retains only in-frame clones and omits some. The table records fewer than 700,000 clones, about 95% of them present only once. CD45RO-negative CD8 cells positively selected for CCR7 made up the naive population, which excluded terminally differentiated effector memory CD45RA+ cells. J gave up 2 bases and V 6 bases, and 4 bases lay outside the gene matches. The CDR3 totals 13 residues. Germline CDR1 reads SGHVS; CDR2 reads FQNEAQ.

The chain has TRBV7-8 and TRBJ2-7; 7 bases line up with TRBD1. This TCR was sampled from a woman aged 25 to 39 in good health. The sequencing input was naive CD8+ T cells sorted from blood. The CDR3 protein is CASRYTGAYEQYF. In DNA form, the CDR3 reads TGTGCCAGCAGATATACAGGGGCCTACGAGCAGTACTTC.